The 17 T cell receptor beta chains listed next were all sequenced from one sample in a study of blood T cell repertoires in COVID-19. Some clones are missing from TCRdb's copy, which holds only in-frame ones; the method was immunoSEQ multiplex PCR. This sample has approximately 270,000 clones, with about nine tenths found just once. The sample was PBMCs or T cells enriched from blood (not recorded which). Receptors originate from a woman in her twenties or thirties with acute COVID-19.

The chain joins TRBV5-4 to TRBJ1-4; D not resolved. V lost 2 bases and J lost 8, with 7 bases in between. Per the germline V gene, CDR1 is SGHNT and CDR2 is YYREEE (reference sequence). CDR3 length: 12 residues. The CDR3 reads CASSFGEEKLFF. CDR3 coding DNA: TGTGCCAGCAGCTTCGGAGAGGAAAAACTGTTTTTT.

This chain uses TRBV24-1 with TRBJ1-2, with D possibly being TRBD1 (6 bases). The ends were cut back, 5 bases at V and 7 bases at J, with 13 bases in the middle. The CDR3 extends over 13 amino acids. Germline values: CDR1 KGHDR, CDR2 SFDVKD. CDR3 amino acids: CATSVTTGSGYTF. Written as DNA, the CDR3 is TGTGCCACCAGTGTAACAACAGGGTCTGGCTACACCTTC.

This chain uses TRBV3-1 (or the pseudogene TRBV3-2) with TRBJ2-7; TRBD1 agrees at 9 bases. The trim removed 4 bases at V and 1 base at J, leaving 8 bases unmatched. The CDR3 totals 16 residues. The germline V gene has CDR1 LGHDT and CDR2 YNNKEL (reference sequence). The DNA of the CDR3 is TGTGCCAGCAGCCCCCATGGGACAGGGATATCCTACGAGCAGTACTTC. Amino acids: CASSPHGTGISYEQYF.

This chain's CDR3 is CASSLGSRQPQHF. The CDR3, as DNA: TGTGCCAGCAGTTTGGGCAGCAGACAGCCCCAGCATTTT. The rearrangement uses TRBV28 and TRBJ1-5; D remains ambiguous. Trimming shortened V by 3 bases and J by 7 bases, and 10 bases separated the two germline ends. Germline V gene data show CDR1 as MDHEN and CDR2 as SYDVKM. The CDR3 is 13 residues long.

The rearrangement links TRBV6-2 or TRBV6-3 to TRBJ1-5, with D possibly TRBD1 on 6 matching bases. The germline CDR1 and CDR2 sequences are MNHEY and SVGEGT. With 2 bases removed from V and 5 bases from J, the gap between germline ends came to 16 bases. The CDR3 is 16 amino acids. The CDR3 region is CASSYLAQGQDQPQHF. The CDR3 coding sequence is TGTGCCAGCAGTTACCTCGCTCAGGGGCAGGATCAGCCCCAGCATTTT.

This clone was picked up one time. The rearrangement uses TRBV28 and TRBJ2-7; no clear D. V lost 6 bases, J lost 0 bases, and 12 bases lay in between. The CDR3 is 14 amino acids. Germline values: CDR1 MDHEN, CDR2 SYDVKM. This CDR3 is CASSLPVSSYEQYF. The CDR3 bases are TGTGCCAGCAGCCTCCCGGTTAGCTCCTACGAGCAGTACTTC.

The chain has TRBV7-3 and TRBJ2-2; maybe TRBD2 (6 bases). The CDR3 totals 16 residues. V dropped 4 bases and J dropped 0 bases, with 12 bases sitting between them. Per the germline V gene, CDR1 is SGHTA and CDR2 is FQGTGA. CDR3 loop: CASSSPRDSNTGELFF. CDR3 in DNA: TGTGCCAGCAGCTCCCCGCGGGATTCGAACACCGGGGAGCTGTTTTTT.

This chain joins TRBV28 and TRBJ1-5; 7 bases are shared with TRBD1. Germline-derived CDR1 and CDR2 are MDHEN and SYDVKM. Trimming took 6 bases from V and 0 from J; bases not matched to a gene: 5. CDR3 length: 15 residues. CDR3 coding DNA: TGTGCCAGCAGAAACGGACAGGATAGCAATCAGCCCCAGCATTTT. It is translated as CASRNGQDSNQPQHF.

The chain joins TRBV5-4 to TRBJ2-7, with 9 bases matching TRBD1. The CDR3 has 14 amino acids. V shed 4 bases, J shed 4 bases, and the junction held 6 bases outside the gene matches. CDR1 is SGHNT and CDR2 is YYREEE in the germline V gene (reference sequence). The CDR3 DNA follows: TGTGCCAGCAGCGCACAGGGGGCAGGGTACGAGCAGTACTTC. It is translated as CASSAQGAGYEQYF.

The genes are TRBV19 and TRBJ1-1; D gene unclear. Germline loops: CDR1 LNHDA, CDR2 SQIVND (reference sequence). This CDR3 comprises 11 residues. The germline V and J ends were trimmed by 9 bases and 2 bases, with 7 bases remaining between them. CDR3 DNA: TGTGCCAGCAAAATTAACACTGAAGCTTTCTTT. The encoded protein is CASKINTEAFF.

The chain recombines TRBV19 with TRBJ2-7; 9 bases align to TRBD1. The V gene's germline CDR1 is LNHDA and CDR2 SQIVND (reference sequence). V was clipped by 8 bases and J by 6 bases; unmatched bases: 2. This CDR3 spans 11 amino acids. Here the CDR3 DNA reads TGTGCCAGTGGGACAGGGTTCGAGCAGTACTTC. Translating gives CASGTGFEQYF.

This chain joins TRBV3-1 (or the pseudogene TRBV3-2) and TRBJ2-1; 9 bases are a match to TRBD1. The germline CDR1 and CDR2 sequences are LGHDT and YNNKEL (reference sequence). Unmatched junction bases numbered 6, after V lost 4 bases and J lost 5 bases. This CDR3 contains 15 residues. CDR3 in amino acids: CASSLQGAHNNEQFF. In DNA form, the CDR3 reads TGTGCCAGCAGCCTACAGGGGGCTCACAACAATGAGCAGTTCTTC.

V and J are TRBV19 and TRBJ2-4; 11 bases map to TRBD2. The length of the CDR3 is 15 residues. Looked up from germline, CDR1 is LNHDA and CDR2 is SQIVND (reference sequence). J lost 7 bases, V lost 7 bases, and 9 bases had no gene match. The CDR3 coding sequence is TGTGCCAGTAATACACTAGCGGGAGATCGGAACATTCAGTACTTC. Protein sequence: CASNTLAGDRNIQYF.

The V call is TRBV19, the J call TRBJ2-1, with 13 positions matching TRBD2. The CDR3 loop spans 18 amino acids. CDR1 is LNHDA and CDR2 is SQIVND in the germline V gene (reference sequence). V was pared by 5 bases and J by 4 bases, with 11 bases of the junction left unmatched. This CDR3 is CASSPRTSGSSWYNEQFF. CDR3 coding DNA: TGTGCCAGTAGTCCTCGGACTAGCGGGAGTTCTTGGTACAATGAGCAGTTCTTC.

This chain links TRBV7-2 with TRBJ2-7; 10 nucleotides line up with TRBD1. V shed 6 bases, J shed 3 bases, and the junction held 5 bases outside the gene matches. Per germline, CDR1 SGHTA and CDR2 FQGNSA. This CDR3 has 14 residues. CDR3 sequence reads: CASRDGTGVYEQYF. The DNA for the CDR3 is TGTGCCAGCAGGGACGGGACAGGGGTCTACGAGCAGTACTTC.

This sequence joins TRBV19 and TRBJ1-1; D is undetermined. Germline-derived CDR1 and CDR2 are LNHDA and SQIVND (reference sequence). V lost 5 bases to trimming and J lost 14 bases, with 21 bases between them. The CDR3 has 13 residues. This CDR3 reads CASSLSGNRYLFF. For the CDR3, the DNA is TGTGCCAGTAGTCTGTCGGGGAACCGCTACCTCTTCTTT.

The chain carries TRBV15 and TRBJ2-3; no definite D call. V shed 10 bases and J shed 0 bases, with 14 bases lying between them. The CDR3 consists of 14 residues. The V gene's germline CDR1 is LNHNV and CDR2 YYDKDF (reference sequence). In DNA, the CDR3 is TGTGCCATCAAGTCGATCGGGAGCACAGATACGCAGTATTTT. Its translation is CAIKSIGSTDTQYF.